This is a list of T cell receptor beta chains from one sample in a study of CD8 T cells in ankylosing spondylitis. From the 5' RACE reads, TCRdb called clonotypes with MiXCR, one entry per CDR3 protein. The sample carries about 700,000 distinct CDR3 sequences, roughly 19% recorded once. The sample was blood, either unsorted or a sorted T cell fraction (not recorded which). The receptors were sampled from a male donor with ankylosing spondylitis. Both conserved end residues are part of each CDR3. The D gene is left open where the match is weak. Clone sizes are given selectively: once, few, many, or a class where the clone is expanded.

size | J | V | D | DNA | CDR3
few | TRBJ2-7 | TRBV5-1 | - | TGCGCCAGCAGCCCGGGGGTTAACAGGGGATCCTACGAGCAGTACTTC | CASSPGVNRGSYEQYF
- | TRBJ2-1 | TRBV20-1 | - | TGCAGTGCTAGTTTAGCCCCGGGGGCCGGGGCTAGGCAGTTCTTC | CSASLAPGAGARQFF
few | TRBJ2-7 | TRBV7-2 | - | TGTGCCAGCAGCCCAACCGGGTCCCCCTCCTACGAGCAGTACTTC | CASSPTGSPSYEQYF
- | TRBJ2-7 | TRBV12-3/TRBV12-4 | - | TGTGCCAGCAGTTTAGGGAAATCTACTCTGACCTACGAGCAGTACTTC | CASSLGKSTLTYEQYF
few | TRBJ1-2 | TRBV7-9 | - | TGTGCCAGCAGCCCCACGGGGGCCTCGGGACGCTATGGCTACACCTTC | CASSPTGASGRYGYTF
- | TRBJ2-5 | TRBV5-1 | TRBD1 | TGCGCCAGCAGCCTCACGACAGGGGGCGGGGAGACCCAGTACTTC | CASSLTTGGGETQYF
few | TRBJ2-3 | TRBV15 | - | TGTGCCACCAGCAGGACGGGGAAAACAGATACGCAGTATTTT | CATSRTGKTDTQYF
few | TRBJ2-3 | TRBV6-2/TRBV6-3 | - | TGTGCCAGCAGTTACTCAACAAGGGGCGCCCCAGATACGCAGTATTTT | CASSYSTRGAPDTQYF
many | TRBJ2-3 | TRBV5-1 | - | TGCGCCAGCAGCGGGATGTGGGGAAACACAGATACGCAGTATTTT | CASSGMWGNTDTQYF
few | TRBJ2-1 | TRBV2 | - | TGTGCCAGCGATTGGGACCCCCTAATCGGTGAGCAGTTCTTC | CASDWDPLIGEQFF
once | TRBJ1-2 | TRBV29-1 | TRBD1 | TGCAGCGTGAGGGACAGGGACTATGGCTACACCTTC | CSVRDRDYGYTF
- | TRBJ2-5 | TRBV10-3 | - | TGTGCCATCAGTGAATGGGCAGGGTCGGGGACCCAGTACTTC | CAISEWAGSGTQYF
- | TRBJ2-3 | TRBV10-3 | TRBD2 | TGTGCCATCAGTGAGGCCACCTTAGCGGGGGGACGCACAGATACGCAGTATTTT | CAISEATLAGGRTDTQYF
- | TRBJ2-1 | TRBV6-2/TRBV6-3 | - | TGTGCCAGCAGTTGGCAGGGTTACAATGAGCAGTTCTTC | CASSWQGYNEQFF
few | TRBJ2-6 | TRBV18 | TRBD2 | TGTGCCAGCTCACCCGCCCCGGGGGGATCAGCAGGGGCCAACGTCCTGACTTTC | CASSPAPGGSAGANVLTF
- | TRBJ2-5 | TRBV3-1 | - | TGTGCCAGCAGCCAAGTGGGGATGGAGACCCAGTACTTC | CASSQVGMETQYF
few | TRBJ2-6 | TRBV15 | - | TGTGCCACCAGCCGCGGTAGAAGCAGGGGAACGGCCAACGTCCTGACTTTC | CATSRGRSRGTANVLTF
- | TRBJ2-7 | TRBV7-2 | TRBD2 | TGTGCCAGCAGCTCCCGTAGCGGGAGCTACGAGCAGTACTTC | CASSSRSGSYEQYF
- | TRBJ2-1 | TRBV5-1 | - | TGCGCCAGCAGCTTGGTACTCTCCTACAATGAGCAGTTCTTC | CASSLVLSYNEQFF
- | TRBJ2-2 | TRBV29-1 | - | TGCAGCGTTACCACGAACACCGGGGAGCTGTTTTTT | CSVTTNTGELFF
- | TRBJ2-7 | TRBV4-1 | TRBD1 | TGCGCCAGCAGCCAAGCCCCCGGGACAGGGGGCTACGAGCAGTACTTC | CASSQAPGTGGYEQYF
- | TRBJ2-6 | TRBV19 | - | TGTGCCAGTAGTACGAATGGGGCCAACGTCCTGACTTTC | CASSTNGANVLTF
- | TRBJ2-1 | TRBV12-3/TRBV12-4 | - | TGTGCCAGCAGTTTGAAACTACCCAGAGTCGAGTTCTTC | CASSLKLPRVEFF
- | TRBJ1-5 | TRBV5-1 | - | TGCGCCAGCAGCTTGGGAGGGGAGAGGGATCAGCCCCAGCATTTT | CASSLGGERDQPQHF
few | TRBJ1-2 | TRBV5-1 | TRBD1 | TGCGCCAGCAGCTTGTGGGGGGACAGGGATGGCTACACCTTC | CASSLWGDRDGYTF
- | TRBJ1-1 | TRBV18 | - | TGTGCCAGCTCACCTCAGCTAACTGAAGCTTTCTTT | CASSPQLTEAFF
- | TRBJ1-5 | TRBV12-3/TRBV12-4 | - | TGTGCCAGCAGTTTAAAGGAAAATCAGCCCCAGCATTTT | CASSLKENQPQHF
many | TRBJ2-5 | TRBV5-1 | - | TGCGCCAGCAGCTTGGACATCAGGGAGACCCAGTACTTC | CASSLDIRETQYF
- | TRBJ2-2 | TRBV12-5 | TRBD1 | TGTGCTAGTGGCCATGGACAGGGATCGTACACCGGGGAGCTGTTTTTT | CASGHGQGSYTGELFF
- | TRBJ2-5 | TRBV20-1 | - | TGCAGTGCTAGAGATAGGGGTGGCCTCGTACCCCAGTACTTC | CSARDRGGLVPQYF
few | TRBJ1-6 | TRBV11-2 | TRBD1 | TGTGCCAGCAGCCCGGGACAGGGAAACGGGTCACCCCTCCACTTT | CASSPGQGNGSPLHF
few | TRBJ1-5 | TRBV20-1 | - | TGCAGTGCTATTTCATGGGACAATCAGCCCCAGCATTTT | CSAISWDNQPQHF
- | TRBJ1-1 | TRBV4-3 | - | TGCGCCAGCAGGCAAGCGGGGGGAGCAGGTGAAGCTTTCTTT | CASRQAGGAGEAFF
many | TRBJ2-7 | TRBV7-2 | - | TGTGCCAGCAGCTTAACCGGAGAAGAGCAGTACTTC | CASSLTGEEQYF
- | TRBJ1-6 | TRBV6-2/TRBV6-3 | - | TGTGCCAGCAGTGGGGGTTCACCCCTCCACTTT | CASSGGSPLHF
few | TRBJ2-1 | TRBV20-1 | - | TGCAGTGCTAGTCCCGCAGGGAGGGGGAATGAGCAGTTCTTC | CSASPAGRGNEQFF
few | TRBJ1-1 | TRBV5-1 | - | TGCGCCAGCAGCTCAAGACGGGGAGAGATCCCTGAAGCTTTCTTT | CASSSRRGEIPEAFF
- | TRBJ1-1 | TRBV11-2 | - | TGTGCCAGCAGCTTAGATCTAACGAACACTGAAGCTTTCTTT | CASSLDLTNTEAFF
few | TRBJ2-7 | TRBV2 | - | TGTGCCAGCAGTCCAGGGTTTTCCTACGAGCAGTACTTC | CASSPGFSYEQYF
- | TRBJ2-1 | TRBV4-1 | - | TGCGCCAGCAGCCAAGATTGGCGGACACCCTACAATGAGCAGTTCTTC | CASSQDWRTPYNEQFF
few | TRBJ2-1 | TRBV18 | TRBD2 | TGTGCCAGCTCACCATTAGCGGGGAGGGCCGGCAATGAGCAGTTCTTC | CASSPLAGRAGNEQFF
few | TRBJ2-2 | TRBV12-3/TRBV12-4 | TRBD2 | TGTGCCAGCAGTTTGGGACTAGCGGGAGTTGGGGAGCTGTTTTTT | CASSLGLAGVGELFF
many | TRBJ1-4 | TRBV10-3 | - | TGTGCCTCCAGCCCGGGGCAAAGGAATGAAAAACTGTTTTTT | CASSPGQRNEKLFF
few | TRBJ2-1 | TRBV7-3 | - | TGTGCCAGCAGCTTAACACACAGATACAAGCAGTTCTTC | CASSLTHRYKQFF
- | TRBJ2-1 | TRBV29-1 | TRBD1 | TGCAGCGTTGAGGGGTTGTCAGGACAGGGAAATGAGCAGTTCTTC | CSVEGLSGQGNEQFF
- | TRBJ2-7 | TRBV5-1 | TRBD1 | TGCGCCAGCAGCGTAAAAACAGGGGGCGTCTACGAGCAGTACTTC | CASSVKTGGVYEQYF
few | TRBJ2-1 | TRBV7-8 | TRBD2 | TGTGCCAGCAGCTTAGGAGCTAGCGGGGGTTATTACAATGAGCAGTTCTTC | CASSLGASGGYYNEQFF
few | TRBJ2-6 | TRBV28 | - | TGTGCCAGCAGTTTATATTGGTCAGGGAGCTCTGGGGCCAACGTCCTGACTTTC | CASSLYWSGSSGANVLTF
- | TRBJ1-6 | TRBV27 | - | TGTGCCAGCAGTTTTTACGCCGGACAGTTCCTCCACTTT | CASSFYAGQFLHF
many | TRBJ2-7 | TRBV13 | TRBD2 | TGTGCCAGCAGCTCTTCCGGGACTAGCTACGAGCAGTACTTC | CASSSSGTSYEQYF
- | TRBJ1-2 | TRBV29-1 | - | TGCAGCGTTGTAGCGGACAGCATCTATGGCTACACCTTC | CSVVADSIYGYTF
- | TRBJ2-1 | TRBV3-1 | TRBD1 | TGTGCCAGCAGCCAGGGACAGTGGGTATGGGAGCAGTTCTTC | CASSQGQWVWEQFF
few | TRBJ1-1 | TRBV27 | - | TGTGCCAGCCACGCCGGGGGGCGTACTGAAGCTTTCTTT | CASHAGGRTEAFF
few | TRBJ2-4 | TRBV20-1 | - | TGCAGTGCTTCCAAAGGCGGTGACCTAGCCAAAAACATTCAGTACTTC | CSASKGGDLAKNIQYF
- | TRBJ2-5 | TRBV12-5 | - | TGTGCTAGTCGGGGTGTGGCTGAAACGGATGAGACCCAGTACTTC | CASRGVAETDETQYF
few | TRBJ1-3 | TRBV9 | - | TGTGCCAGCAGCGTAACAGCCACGGAAAGCTCTGGAAACACCATATATTTT | CASSVTATESSGNTIYF
few | TRBJ1-1 | TRBV10-3 | TRBD1 | TGTGCCATCAGCTGGACAGGGGCAAACACTGAAGCTTTCTTT | CAISWTGANTEAFF
- | TRBJ2-7 | TRBV20-1 | - | TGCAGTGCTAGGCCCCATTCCATCGGGGGTGGCCCCGTGGCCGGCTCCTACGAGCAGTACTTC | CSARPHSIGGGPVAGSYEQYF
- | TRBJ2-2 | TRBV6-2/TRBV6-3 | - | TGTGCCAGCAGTTGGGCGGATACCGGGGAGCTGTTTTTT | CASSWADTGELFF
- | TRBJ1-4 | TRBV9 | - | TGTGCCAGCAGCGTCGCGGGAAACGGGAAACTGTTTTTT | CASSVAGNGKLFF